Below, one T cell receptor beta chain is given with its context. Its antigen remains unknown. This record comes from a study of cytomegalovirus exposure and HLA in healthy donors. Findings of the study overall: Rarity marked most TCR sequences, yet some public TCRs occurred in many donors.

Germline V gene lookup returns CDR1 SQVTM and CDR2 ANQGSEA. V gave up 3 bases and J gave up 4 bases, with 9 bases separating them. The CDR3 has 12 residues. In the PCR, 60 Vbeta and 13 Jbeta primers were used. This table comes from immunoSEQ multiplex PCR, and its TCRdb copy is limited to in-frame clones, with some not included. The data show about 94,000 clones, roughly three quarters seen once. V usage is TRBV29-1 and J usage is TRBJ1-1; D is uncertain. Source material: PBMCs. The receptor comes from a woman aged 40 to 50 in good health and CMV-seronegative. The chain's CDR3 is CSVEVPGTEAFF. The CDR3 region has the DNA TGCAGCGTTGAGGTCCCGGGCACTGAAGCTTTCTTT.